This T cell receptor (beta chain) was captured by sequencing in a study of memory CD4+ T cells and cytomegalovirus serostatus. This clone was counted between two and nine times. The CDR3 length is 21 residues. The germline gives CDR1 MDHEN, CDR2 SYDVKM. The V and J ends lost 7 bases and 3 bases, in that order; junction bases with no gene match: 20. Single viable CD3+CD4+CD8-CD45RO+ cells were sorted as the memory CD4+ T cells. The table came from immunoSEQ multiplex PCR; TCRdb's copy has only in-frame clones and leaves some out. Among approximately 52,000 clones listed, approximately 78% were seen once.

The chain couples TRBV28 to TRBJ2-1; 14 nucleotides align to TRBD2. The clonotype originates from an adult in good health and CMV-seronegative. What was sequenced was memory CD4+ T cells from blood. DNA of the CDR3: TGTGCCAGCACCACCCTACGACTAGCGGGGGGGTTGGTGTGGGACTACAATGAGCAGTTCTTC. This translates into CASTTLRLAGGLVWDYNEQFF.